These 29 T cell receptor beta chains came from one sample sequenced in a study of blood T cell repertoires in COVID-19. This table comes from immunoSEQ multiplex PCR, and its TCRdb copy is limited to in-frame clones, with some not included. The data show about 260,000 clones, over 75% seen once. The sequencing sample was made of peripheral blood. All receptors derive from a woman aged 70-85 years with COVID-19, enrolled during active disease.

This clone was recorded a few times. One junction end disagrees with the germline gene, perhaps due to a read error. The gene calls are TRBV2 and TRBJ2-5, with D maybe TRBD1 (5 bases). This CDR3 is built from 12 residues. Germline CDR1 is SNHLY and CDR2 is FYNNEI. CDR3 sequence: CASREGAETQYF. Here the CDR3 DNA reads TGTGCCAGCAGGGAAGGGGCGGAGACCCAGTACTTC.

The sample holds a few counts of this clone. The gene calls are TRBV7-9 and TRBJ2-1, with 7 positions matching TRBD1. Trimming removed 5 bases from V and 8 bases from J; junction bases left unmatched: 6. The CDR3 loop spans 13 amino acids. Germline V gene sequence: CDR1 SEHNR, CDR2 FQNEAQ (reference sequence). The CDR3 coding sequence is TGTGCCAGCAGCCCTGGGACAGTTCATGAGCAGTTCTTC. Encoded protein: CASSPGTVHEQFF.

The V call is TRBV18, the J call TRBJ1-6, with D perhaps TRBD1 (5 bases). Trimming cost V 6 bases and J 9 bases, with 24 bases left between them. This CDR3 region has 17 residues. Germline loops: CDR1 KGHSH, CDR2 LQKENI. Written as DNA, the CDR3 is TGTGCCAGCTCCCCATCTACTGCAACGGATACAGGTTCACCCCTCCACTTT. Protein: CASSPSTATDTGSPLHF.

The gene calls are TRBV7-8 and TRBJ1-2, with D perhaps TRBD1 (6 bases). The germline V gene has CDR1 SGHVS and CDR2 FQNEAQ. V was pared by 3 bases and J by 3 bases, with 11 bases between. The length of the CDR3 is 14 residues. The CDR3 region has the DNA TGTGCCAGCAGCTTTAATCCAGGGGACTATGGCTACACCTTC. Encoded protein: CASSFNPGDYGYTF.

Comment on this clone: This sample includes further DNA sequences coding for the same CDR3. The gene calls are TRBV11-2 and TRBJ1-2; 8 bases are shared with TRBD1. With V trimmed by 5 bases and J by 4 bases, 9 bases remained unmatched. This CDR3 has 15 residues. The germline gives CDR1 SGHAT, CDR2 FQNNGV. The CDR3 DNA reads TGTGCCAGCAGCCCGGCGGGACAGGTTATCTATGGCTACACCTTC. As protein: CASSPAGQVIYGYTF.

This clone was seen only a few times. In nucleotides, the CDR3 is TGTGCCAGCAGCCCCCGGGGGACCGGGGAGCTGTTTTTT. Translation: CASSPRGTGELFF. The chain is built from TRBV7-9 and TRBJ2-2; the D gene is possibly TRBD2 (6 bases). The CDR3 sequence is 13 residues long. From germline, CDR1 is SEHNR and CDR2 FQNEAQ (reference sequence). The ends were cut back, 5 bases at V and 5 bases at J, with 9 bases in the middle.

V gene TRBV6-5 combines with J gene TRBJ2-3; TRBD2 agrees at 7 bases. The germline V gene encodes CDR1 MNHEY and CDR2 SVGAGI. The V and J ends lost 6 bases and 0 bases, in that order; junction bases with no gene match: 3. The CDR3 is made up of 14 amino acids. CDR3 loop: CASRTSASTDTQYF. As DNA, the CDR3 is TGTGCCAGCAGAACTAGCGCGAGCACAGATACGCAGTATTTT.

The chain combines TRBV11-2 with TRBJ2-5; D is perhaps TRBD2 (6 bases). CDR1 and CDR2 (germline): SGHAT, FQNNGV. The CDR3 contains 15 residues. V shed 8 bases and J shed 2 bases, with 18 bases lying between them. CDR3 sequence (DNA): TGTGCCAGCTCCCGAGGACTAAATGCACAAGAGACCCAGTACTTC. It codes for CASSRGLNAQETQYF. Filled out from reference TRBV11-2 and TRBJ2-5, the complete variable domain reads EAGVAQSPRYKIIEKRQSVAFWCNPISGHATLYWYQQILGQGPKLLIQFQNNGVVDDSQLPKDRFSAERLKGVDSTLKIQPAKLEDSAVYLCASSRGLNAQETQYFGPGTRLLVL.

The genes are TRBV24-1 and TRBJ2-7, with 9 bases aligning to TRBD1. Trimming cost V 12 bases and J 8 bases; bases outside gene matches: 13. The CDR3 runs to 13 residues. Germline-derived CDR1 and CDR2 are KGHDR and SFDVKD. CDR3 bases: TGTGCCTCGGCCGGGACAGGGAGGAGAAAGCAGTACTTC. Translating it yields CASAGTGRRKQYF.

The CDR3 region is CASRDSYEQYF. The CDR3 nucleotides read TGTGCCTCCAGGGATTCTTACGAGCAGTACTTC. The chain recombines TRBV10-3 with TRBJ2-7, with D perhaps matching TRBD1 (5 bases). The germline gives CDR1 ENHRY, CDR2 SYGVKD. V gave up 11 bases and J gave up 4 bases, with 12 bases separating them. The length of the CDR3 is 11 residues.

The chain recombines TRBV5-1 with TRBJ1-2, with TRBD1 matching over 11 bases. This CDR3 has 15 residues. V gave up 4 bases and J gave up 7 bases; unmatched junction bases: 9. Germline V CDR1 and CDR2: SGHRS, YFSETQ. The CDR3 here is CASSPGQGAIGGYTF. CDR3 coding DNA: TGCGCCAGCAGCCCAGGACAGGGGGCGATTGGTGGCTACACCTTC. The full variable domain, its missing parts supplied by reference TRBV5-1 and TRBJ1-2, is KAGVTQTPRYLIKTRGQQVTLSCSPISGHRSVSWYQQTPGQGLQFLFEYFSETQRNKGNFPGRFSGRQFSNSRSEMNVSTLELGDSALYLCASSPGQGAIGGYTFGSGTRLTVV.

The CDR3 reads CASSLGETSNEQYF. In DNA form, the CDR3 reads TGTGCCAGCAGCTTAGGGGAGACTAGCAACGAGCAGTACTTC. This chain uses TRBV7-8 with TRBJ2-7, with TRBD2 matching over 7 bases. The junction had 5 bases not matched to a gene; V was cut back by 1 base and J by 5 bases. CDR3 length: 14 residues. Germline V gene data show CDR1 as SGHVS and CDR2 as FQNEAQ.

The chain links TRBV7-2 to TRBJ2-1; D is possibly TRBD2 (5 bases). V was shortened by 5 bases and J by 0 bases, with 14 bases between the two germline ends. The CDR3 has 16 amino acids. Germline CDR1 reads SGHTA; CDR2 reads FQGNSA. The CDR3 region has the DNA TGTGCCAGCAGCCCGGAATCGGGGAGCTCCTACAATGAGCAGTTCTTC. This translates into CASSPESGSSYNEQFF. Full variable domain (missing parts from reference TRBV7-2 and TRBJ2-1): GAGVSQSPSNKVTEKGKDVELRCDPISGHTALYWYRQSLGQGLEFLIYFQGNSAPDKSGLPSDRFSAERTGGSVSTLTIQRTQQEDSAVYLCASSPESGSSYNEQFFGPGTRLTVL.

The chain is built from TRBV19 and TRBJ1-1, with D unclear. CDR1 LNHDA and CDR2 SQIVND come from the germline V gene (reference sequence). CDR3 length: 16 amino acids. V lost 6 bases, J lost 1 base, and 18 bases lay in between. This CDR3 reads CASRHYAADRNTEAFF. The CDR3 DNA follows: TGTGCCAGTAGGCATTATGCGGCCGATCGGAACACTGAAGCTTTCTTT.

The chain couples TRBV5-4 to TRBJ2-2, with 10 bases fitting TRBD2. V lost 9 bases, J lost 6 bases, and 11 bases stayed unmatched. CDR1 is SGHNT, CDR2 YYREEE, per germline (reference sequence). The CDR3 runs 15 residues. CDR3 sequence: CATIDGTSASGELFF. Here the CDR3 DNA reads TGTGCCACCATAGACGGGACTAGCGCTTCCGGGGAGCTGTTTTTT.

This clone came up a few times. The chain links TRBV18 to TRBJ2-7; 7 bases match TRBD1. The germline V gene encodes CDR1 KGHSH and CDR2 LQKENI. The CDR3 runs 14 residues. The V and J ends lost 5 bases and 6 bases, in that order; junction bases with no gene match: 10. CDR3 region: CASSNLGDSGEQYF. The CDR3 DNA sequence: TGTGCCAGCTCAAATCTGGGGGACAGTGGCGAGCAGTACTTC.

J is TRBJ2-1 and V is TRBV6-8, with a weak D call TRBD2 (6 bases). Germline V CDR1 and CDR2: MNHGY, SAAAGT. The V end lost 2 bases, the J end lost 6 bases, and 11 bases lay between the germline ends. The CDR3 is 14 amino acids. The CDR3: CASSYRTIANEQFF. For the CDR3, the DNA is TGTGCCAGCAGTTACAGGACTATCGCCAATGAGCAGTTCTTC.

This clone showed up just a few times. This sequence joins TRBV24-1 and TRBJ2-2; 11 nucleotides align to TRBD1. V dropped 1 base and J dropped 6; count of bases not matched to a gene: 3. CDR1 is KGHDR, CDR2 SFDVKD, per germline. CDR3 length: 16 amino acids. The CDR3 protein is CATSDFGQGAAGELFF. DNA for the CDR3: TGTGCCACCAGTGATTTTGGACAGGGGGCCGCCGGGGAGCTGTTTTTT.

DNA for the CDR3: TGTGCCAGCAGCTTTGGGCCGGACAGGGGGCGCGTGGAGCCCCAGCATTTT. Translated, it gives CASSFGPDRGRVEPQHF. This chain uses TRBV7-2 with TRBJ1-5; 11 nucleotides align to TRBD1. Germline CDR1 and CDR2: SGHTA and FQGNSA. V shed 3 bases and J 8 bases; nucleotides not matched to a gene: 12. The CDR3 covers 17 residues.

This chain joins TRBV14 and TRBJ1-3; D is undetermined. Germline lookup yields CDR1 SGHDN and CDR2 FVKESK. The V gene lost 3 bases and the J gene lost 0 bases, with 3 bases spanning the gap. CDR3 length: 13 residues. The CDR3 region is CASSQYSGNTIYF. DNA of the CDR3: TGTGCCAGCAGCCAGTACTCTGGAAACACCATATATTTT.

V gene TRBV6-6 combines with J gene TRBJ1-5; 7 bases map to TRBD1. This CDR3 is 14 amino acids long. CDR1 is MNHNY and CDR2 is SVGAGI in the germline V gene (reference sequence). V shed 5 bases and J 4 bases; nucleotides not matched to a gene: 5. The CDR3 reads CASSLGTDNQPQHF. DNA of the CDR3: TGTGCCAGCAGTCTCGGGACAGATAATCAGCCCCAGCATTTT.

The chain employs TRBV12-5 and TRBJ1-5; D may be TRBD1 (6 bases). The V end lost 4 bases, the J end lost 7 bases, and 17 bases lay between the germline ends. The CDR3 sequence is 15 residues long. Germline-derived CDR1 and CDR2 are LGHNT and FRNRAP. CDR3: CASGSSGTFKQPQHF. The CDR3 DNA reads TGTGCTAGTGGTTCGTCCGGGACATTTAAACAGCCCCAGCATTTT.

In DNA form, the CDR3 reads TGTGCCAGCAGTTATGACAGTCTACCCTCTGGAAACACCATATATTTT. Translating it yields CASSYDSLPSGNTIYF. This rearrangement joins TRBV6-2 or TRBV6-3 to TRBJ1-3, with a tentative D call TRBD1 (5 bases). The V gene lost 3 bases and the J gene lost 0 bases, with 12 bases spanning the gap. CDR1 is MNHEY, CDR2 SVGEGT, per germline. This CDR3 is built from 16 residues.

The rearrangement joins TRBV18 to TRBJ2-1, with 8 bases that match TRBD2. Trimming cost V 7 bases and J 7 bases; bases outside gene matches: 9. The CDR3 contains 14 residues. From germline, CDR1 is KGHSH and CDR2 LQKENI. CDR3 sequence (DNA): TGTGCCAGCTTCCTCGCGGGAGGAACTAATGAGCAGTTCTTC. Its protein product is CASFLAGGTNEQFF.

The V call is TRBV4-3, the J call TRBJ2-3; 9 positions match TRBD2. Trimming at V came to 0 bases and at J to 0 bases, leaving 10 bases not matched to a gene. The germline CDR1 and CDR2 sequences are LGHNA and YSLEER. The CDR3 spans 19 residues. The CDR3 protein is CASSQDRLAELPSTDTQYF. The CDR3 coding sequence is TGCGCCAGCAGCCAAGATCGACTAGCGGAGCTCCCTAGCACAGATACGCAGTATTTT.

The chain has TRBV30 and TRBJ1-1; tentative D call: TRBD1 (5 bases). The V end lost 2 bases, the J end lost 4 bases, and 17 bases lay between the germline ends. The germline CDR1 and CDR2 sequences are GTSNPN and SVGIG (reference sequence). The CDR3 contains 15 residues. CDR3 nucleotides: TGTGCCTGGAGTAGTCCGCGGCAGGGCGGCACTGAAGCTTTCTTT. Its protein product is CAWSSPRQGGTEAFF.

The chain couples TRBV5-6 to TRBJ2-1; D is perhaps TRBD1 (6 bases). From germline, CDR1 is SGHDT and CDR2 YYEEEE. V lost 1 base to trimming and J lost 5 bases, with 13 bases between them. CDR3 length: 15 residues. The CDR3 DNA reads TGTGCCAGCAGCTTGTATTCCGACAGGCACAATGAGCAGTTCTTC. This codes for CASSLYSDRHNEQFF. The whole variable domain, filled in from reference TRBV5-6 and TRBJ2-1, reads DAGVTQSPTHLIKTRGQQVTLRCSPKSGHDTVSWYQQALGQGPQFIFQYYEEEERQRGNFPDRFSGHQFPNYSSELNVNALLLGDSALYLCASSLYSDRHNEQFFGPGTRLTVL.

The V and J genes are TRBV5-1 and TRBJ1-6; D possibly corresponds to TRBD1 (6 bases). The CDR3 contains 14 residues. Germline loops: CDR1 SGHRS, CDR2 YFSETQ. Trimming pared 7 bases from V and 6 bases from J, leaving 14 bases between. DNA of the CDR3: TGCGCCAGCGCCTCGGGGGGCTCTAATTCACCCCTCCACTTT. This encodes CASASGGSNSPLHF.

This chain connects TRBV5-6 to TRBJ2-7, with 14 nucleotides matching TRBD2. Trimming cost V 4 bases and J 2 bases; bases outside gene matches: 2. The length of the CDR3 is 15 residues. The germline CDR1 and CDR2 sequences are SGHDT and YYEEEE. The chain's CDR3 is CASSQGLAGAYEQYF. CDR3 nucleotides: TGTGCCAGCAGCCAGGGACTAGCGGGAGCCTACGAGCAGTACTTC.